This TCR beta chain was retrieved from a study of T cell responses to AZD1222 COVID-19 vaccine. This clone was observed once. Method: immunoSEQ multiplex PCR; TCRdb's copy keeps in-frame clones and lacks some. The sample carries about 73,000 clones, approximately 88% recorded once. Material: peripheral blood, obtained on day 0 of AZD1222 vaccination. This sequence was found in an adult in good health.

The CDR3 sequence: CASSEGSGANVLTF. In nucleotides, the CDR3 is TGTGCCAGCAGTGAGGGCTCTGGGGCCAACGTCCTGACTTTC. This chain links TRBV6-1 with TRBJ2-6; no firm D call. The length of the CDR3 is 14 residues. Germline lookup yields CDR1 MNHNS and CDR2 SASEGT. Trimming removed 3 bases at V and 0 bases at J, with 3 bases between.